The 7 T cell receptor beta chains below come from one sample, sequenced in a study of T cell responses to AZD1222 COVID-19 vaccine. Clones were sequenced by immunoSEQ multiplex PCR, and TCRdb holds only the in-frame ones, with some missing. This table has about 70,000 clones, roughly 84% appearing once. The source material was peripheral blood, sampled on day 0 of AZD1222 vaccination. The receptors originated from an adult in good health.

The V gene is TRBV5-1, the J gene TRBJ2-2; TRBD1 is a possible D gene (6 bases). The germline V and J ends were trimmed by 0 bases and 6 bases, with 12 bases remaining between them. CDR3 length: 15 amino acids. The germline gives CDR1 SGHRS, CDR2 YFSETQ. The CDR3 nucleotides are TGCGCCAGCAGCTTGGTTCAGGGGCGCGCCGGGGAGCTGTTTTTT. Residues: CASSLVQGRAGELFF.

The rearrangement links TRBV6-1 to TRBJ1-1; 7 bases agree with TRBD1. The CDR3 covers 15 residues. The ends lost 2 bases at V and 4 bases at J; junction bases unmatched: 7. In germline, CDR1 is MNHNS, CDR2 SASEGT. DNA for the CDR3: TGTGCCAGCAGTGAAAGGCAGGGGGGATTCACTGAAGCTTTCTTT. Amino acid sequence: CASSERQGGFTEAFF.

The genes are TRBV7-9 and TRBJ1-1; D is undetermined. The CDR3 length is 14 residues. CDR1 and CDR2 (germline): SEHNR, FQNEAQ (reference sequence). The germline V and J ends were trimmed by 3 bases and 0 bases, with 8 bases remaining between them. CDR3 sequence reads: CASSFGTVNTEAFF. DNA for the CDR3: TGTGCCAGCAGCTTTGGAACGGTGAACACTGAAGCTTTCTTT.

This chain links TRBV4-3 with TRBJ1-2; D gene ambiguous. Germline values: CDR1 LGHNA, CDR2 YSLEER. This CDR3 has 15 residues. Trimming took off 1 base at V and 0 bases at J, with 9 bases between the two ends. This chain's CDR3 is CASSQVSSTNYGYTF. The CDR3 bases are TGCGCCAGCAGCCAAGTCTCATCTACTAACTATGGCTACACCTTC.

The chain uses TRBV6-6 and TRBJ2-7; maybe TRBD1 (6 bases). The V end lost 5 bases, the J end lost 3 bases, and 14 bases lay between the germline ends. The CDR3 length is 14 residues. CDR1 and CDR2 (germline): MNHNY, SVGAGI (reference sequence). The CDR3 reads CASSLGTQNYEQYF. DNA of the CDR3: TGTGCCAGCAGTCTGGGGACACAAAACTACGAGCAGTACTTC.

Only one count was recorded for this clone. This chain uses TRBV13 with TRBJ2-7; 7 bases match TRBD1. CDR1 is PRHDT and CDR2 is FYEKMQ in the germline V gene (reference sequence). V lost 5 bases and J lost 4; bases outside the gene matches: 11. This CDR3 contains 15 residues. The chain's CDR3 is CASSASYLRGYEQYF. CDR3 DNA: TGTGCCAGCAGCGCCTCCTATCTCAGGGGGTACGAGCAGTACTTC. Full variable domain (rest looked up from reference TRBV13 and TRBJ2-7): AAGVIQSPRHLIKEKRETATLKCYPIPRHDTVYWYQQGPGQDPQFLISFYEKMQSDKGSIPDRFSAQQFSDYHSELNMSSLELGDSALYFCASSASYLRGYEQYFGPGTRLTVT.

This rearrangement joins TRBV11-2 to TRBJ1-1; no clear D. The V end was cut by 4 bases, the J end by 1 base, with 7 bases between. Germline CDR1 reads SGHAT; CDR2 reads FQNNGV. The CDR3 extends over 13 amino acids. The CDR3 spells CASSSVGNTEAFF. CDR3 nucleotide sequence: TGTGCCAGCAGCTCGGTAGGGAACACTGAAGCTTTCTTT.